This T cell receptor (beta chain) was identified in a study of shared clonotypes between healthy human individuals (dated by TCRdb to 2020 to 2022). For the study in its entirety: The cohort included three men and a couple of women between 18 and 49 years of age. To increase sequencing depth and limit assay-specific biases, different laboratories used diverse techniques to prepare libraries and sequence TCR repertoires. To estimate repertoire size and how much clonotypes are shared between individuals, the study performed deep sequencing of blood TCR repertoires from five healthy adults. Leukapheresis yielded between about 0.85 and 9 billion PBMCs per donor. Per donor, three plates each were used for CD4 naive and CD4 memory, two for CD8 naive, and one for CD8 memory.

The research as a whole found: Larger estimated clonotype richness was generally found for naive subsets than for memory subsets. Sampling was limited to blood, and TCR repertoires in tissue likely differ from TCR repertoires in blood. Compared with non-shared clonotypes, the clonotypes found in all four sorted-subset donors had higher generation probabilities. Pairwise subsampling led to the expectation that sequencing depth would affect the degree of clonotype sharing among donors. Rarefaction of sorted-subset datasets indicated incomplete sequencing despite the large sequencing depth. Because the study included a small number of donors, the genetic and exposure-history diversity represented was limited. When several donors were compared, the shared fraction of clonotypes was 5% to 6.5% for naive CD4, over 3% for naive CD8, 2.3% for memory CD4, and under 0.5% for memory CD8.

CD8 naive samples were obtained by positive selection for CCR7 among CD45RO-negative cells, yielding a CD45RA+CCR7+ population from which TemRA cells were excluded. The donors were healthy, HIV-negative adults with no recently reported acute infections or vaccinations. Every donor was a Caucasian adult residing in Nashville, Tennessee, USA. After blood collection by leukapheresis, PBMCs were isolated using Ficoll-Histopaque density gradient centrifugation and then cryopreserved in the vapor phase of liquid nitrogen. Analytical flow cytometry was used to check the purity and quantity of every magnetically sorted T cell population. From each sorted fraction, genomic DNA was isolated and quantified by UV absorbance on a Nanodrop 2000c. On this clone itself: Which antigen it targets is not known. Per-base qualities were not stored, and no clone one base away is much larger.

TCR CDR3 regions were amplified from genomic DNA by multiplex PCR using the deep immunoSEQ assay. Genomic DNA extracted from each cell subset was distributed evenly over all wells of several immunoSEQ 96-well plates, and each plate served as one replicate. For sorted subsets, around 200 ng genomic DNA, equal to 30,000 to 35,000 T cell genomes, was loaded into each replicate PCR. Purified libraries were measured with a Qubit 3.0 fluorometer, size-checked on a Bioanalyzer 2100, and measured again with the KAPA Library Quantification kit. Every immunoSEQ 96-well plate was sequenced on a dedicated single-read 150-cycle Illumina NextSeq 550 flow cell. Per the original workflow: Because the immunoSEQ output held only junctional sequences and lacked quality scores, the filtering could not match the filtering applied to full-length reads. Sequences were annotated with PyIR, a Python wrapper for IgBLAST v1.9, using IMGT germline references to assign V/J genes and CDR3. Reads were removed for weak V/J assignments (E-value above 1e-6), missing CDR3, stop codons, out-of-frame junctions, or ambiguous translated residues. V3J clonotypes were defined as sequences sharing an identical inferred V gene, J gene, and CDR3 amino acid sequence. The percentage overlap between two repertoires was calculated by dividing the number of shared unique clonotypes by the size of the smaller repertoire. Richness of each repertoire was evaluated using RTK rarefaction, the Chao1 estimator, and Recon v2.1 estimates of unobserved clonotypes. Generation probabilities for all TCRbeta clonotypes obtained by the gDNA method from a few donors were computed using OLGA. Imported from immuneACCESS, the table was reduced by TCRdb to in-frame sequences with V and J called. These copies leave out some clones; in studies compared against another copy, an unresolved V gene accounts for under half, and the cause of the remainder is not known. V and J calls and clone size are those listed in that table; D and trimming were worked out from the DNA. For this sample the table gives 2 million to 2.5 million clones, of which around 93% were detected only once. In total, the top ten clones hold over 1.5% of the sample.

CDR1 and CDR2 (SGHVS, FQNEAQ) derive from the germline V gene. The CDR3 has 14 amino acids, counting the end cysteine and phenylalanine. Only the CDR3 portion is preserved as DNA: 42 bases, with reading frame beginning at the first base. The germline ends are 6 bases apart after V is trimmed by 0 bases and J by 1 base. This chain is built from TRBV7-8 and TRBJ1-1; no confident D gene assignment can be made. This receptor was taken from a man aged 18 to 29 in good health. Some clones in this sample may be carry-over from other donors' samples. What was sequenced was naive CD8+ T cells from PBMCs. The cell subset or site label corresponds to: CD45RA+CCR7+. The nucleotides read TGTGCCAGCAGCTTAGCCGAGGGGAACACTGAAGCTTTCTTT. It translates as CASSLAEGNTEAFF.